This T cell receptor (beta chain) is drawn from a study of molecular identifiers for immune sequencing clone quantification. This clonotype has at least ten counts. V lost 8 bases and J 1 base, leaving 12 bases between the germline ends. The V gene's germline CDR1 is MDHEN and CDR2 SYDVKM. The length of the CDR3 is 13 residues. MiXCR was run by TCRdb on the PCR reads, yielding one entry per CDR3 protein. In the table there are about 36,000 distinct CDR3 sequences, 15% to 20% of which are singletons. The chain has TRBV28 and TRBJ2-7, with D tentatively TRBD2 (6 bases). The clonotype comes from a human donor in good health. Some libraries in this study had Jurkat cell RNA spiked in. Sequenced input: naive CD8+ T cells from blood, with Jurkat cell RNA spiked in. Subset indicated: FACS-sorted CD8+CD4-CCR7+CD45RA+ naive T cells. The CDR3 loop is CASVAGLSYEQYF. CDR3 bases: TGTGCCAGCGTGGCGGGATTATCCTACGAGCAGTACTTC.